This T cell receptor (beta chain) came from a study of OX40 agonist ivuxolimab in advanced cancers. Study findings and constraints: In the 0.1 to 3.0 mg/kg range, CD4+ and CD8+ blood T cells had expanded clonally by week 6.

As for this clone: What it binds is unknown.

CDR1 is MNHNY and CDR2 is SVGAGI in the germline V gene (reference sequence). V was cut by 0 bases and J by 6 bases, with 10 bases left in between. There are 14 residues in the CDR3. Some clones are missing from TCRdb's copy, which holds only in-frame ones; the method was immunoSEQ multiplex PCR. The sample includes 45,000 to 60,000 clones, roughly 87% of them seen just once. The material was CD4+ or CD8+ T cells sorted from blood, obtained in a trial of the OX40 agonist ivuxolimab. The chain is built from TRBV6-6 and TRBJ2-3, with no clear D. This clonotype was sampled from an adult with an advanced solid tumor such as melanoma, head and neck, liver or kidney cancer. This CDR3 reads CASSYSTPTDTQYF. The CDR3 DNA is TGTGCCAGCAGTTACTCGACCCCTACCGATACGCAGTATTTT.